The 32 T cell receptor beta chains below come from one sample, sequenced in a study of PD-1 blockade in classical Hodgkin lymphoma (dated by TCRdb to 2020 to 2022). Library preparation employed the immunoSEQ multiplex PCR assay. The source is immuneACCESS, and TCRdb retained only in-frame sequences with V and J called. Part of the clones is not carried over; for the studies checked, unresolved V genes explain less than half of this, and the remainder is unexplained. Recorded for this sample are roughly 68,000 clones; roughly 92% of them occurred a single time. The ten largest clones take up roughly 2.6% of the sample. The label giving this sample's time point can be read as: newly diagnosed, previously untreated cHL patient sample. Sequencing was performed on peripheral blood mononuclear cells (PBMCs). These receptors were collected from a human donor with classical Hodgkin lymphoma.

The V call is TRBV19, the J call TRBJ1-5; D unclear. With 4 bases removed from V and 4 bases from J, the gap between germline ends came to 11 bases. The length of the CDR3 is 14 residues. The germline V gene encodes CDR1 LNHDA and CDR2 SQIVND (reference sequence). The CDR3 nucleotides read TGTGCCAGTAGTAGGGAGGGAGGAAATCAGCCCCAGCATTTT. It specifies CASSREGGNQPQHF.

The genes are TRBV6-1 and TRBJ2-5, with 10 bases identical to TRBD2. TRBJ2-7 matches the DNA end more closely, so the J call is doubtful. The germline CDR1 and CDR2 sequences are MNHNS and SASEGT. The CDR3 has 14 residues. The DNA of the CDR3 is TGTGCCAGCAGTGAAACTAGCGGGACCTACGAGCAGTACTTC. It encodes CASSETSGTYEQYF.

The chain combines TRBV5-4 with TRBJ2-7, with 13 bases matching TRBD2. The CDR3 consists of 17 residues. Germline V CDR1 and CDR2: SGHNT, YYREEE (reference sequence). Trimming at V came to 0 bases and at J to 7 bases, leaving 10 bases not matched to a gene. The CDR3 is CASSLAGGLAGVGEQYF. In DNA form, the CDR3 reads TGTGCCAGCAGCTTGGCCGGTGGACTAGCGGGAGTGGGTGAGCAGTACTTC.

The CDR3 here is CASSQGADSSNQPQHF. In DNA, the CDR3 is TGCGCCAGCAGCCAAGGGGCAGATTCTAGCAATCAGCCCCAGCATTTT. This chain joins TRBV4-1 and TRBJ1-5; D is undetermined. The V gene lost 1 base and the J gene lost 0 bases, with 10 bases spanning the gap. The CDR3 length is 16 residues. Per the germline V gene, CDR1 is MGHRA and CDR2 is YSYEKL.

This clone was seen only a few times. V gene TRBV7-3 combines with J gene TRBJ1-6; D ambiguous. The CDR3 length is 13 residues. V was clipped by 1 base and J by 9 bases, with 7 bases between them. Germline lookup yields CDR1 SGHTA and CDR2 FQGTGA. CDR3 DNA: TGTGCCAGCAGCTTAATGGTGGGTTCACCCCTCCACTTT. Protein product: CASSLMVGSPLHF. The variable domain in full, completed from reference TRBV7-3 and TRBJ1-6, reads GAGVSQTPSNKVTEKGKYVELRCDPISGHTALYWYRQSLGQGPEFLIYFQGTGAADDSGLPNDRFFAVRPEGSVSTLKIQRTERGDSAVYLCASSLMVGSPLHFGNGTRLTVT.

The CDR3, as DNA: TGTGCCAGCAGTTCCCGGGGATTCTACGAGCAGTACTTC. Translating gives CASSSRGFYEQYF. The rearrangement joins TRBV6-5 to TRBJ2-7, with D perhaps matching TRBD2 (5 bases). Trimming stripped 4 bases from V and 3 bases from J, with 10 bases between. Germline lookup yields CDR1 MNHEY and CDR2 SVGAGI. The CDR3 loop spans 13 amino acids.

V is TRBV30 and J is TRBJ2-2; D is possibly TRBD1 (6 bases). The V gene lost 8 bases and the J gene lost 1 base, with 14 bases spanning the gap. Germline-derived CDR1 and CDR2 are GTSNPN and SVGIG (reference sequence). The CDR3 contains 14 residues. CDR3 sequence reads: CAQKGQVNTGELFF. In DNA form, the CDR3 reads TGTGCCCAAAAGGGACAAGTGAACACCGGGGAGCTGTTTTTT.

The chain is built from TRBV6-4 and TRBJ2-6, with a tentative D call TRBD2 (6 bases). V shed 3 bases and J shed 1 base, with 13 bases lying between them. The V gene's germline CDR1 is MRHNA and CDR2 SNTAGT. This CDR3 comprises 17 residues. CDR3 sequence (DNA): TGTGCCAGCAGTGAGACTCGGGGGAGGTCTGGGGCCAACGTCCTGACTTTC. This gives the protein CASSETRGRSGANVLTF.

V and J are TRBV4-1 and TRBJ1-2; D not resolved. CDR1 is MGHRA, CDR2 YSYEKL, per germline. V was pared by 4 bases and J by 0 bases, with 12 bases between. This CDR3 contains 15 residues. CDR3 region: CASSPTPAANYGYTF. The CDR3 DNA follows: TGCGCCAGCAGCCCTACGCCGGCAGCTAACTATGGCTACACCTTC.

Here the CDR3 DNA reads TGTGCCAGCAGCCCTTCCAGGGGACCGTTGCAAGAGACCCAGTACTTC. As protein: CASSPSRGPLQETQYF. V and J are TRBV5-4 and TRBJ2-5; tentative D call: TRBD1 (6 bases). Trimming pared 4 bases from V and 2 bases from J, leaving 18 bases between. The CDR3 loop spans 16 amino acids. In germline, CDR1 is SGHNT, CDR2 YYREEE (reference sequence). The entire variable domain, with the rest obtained from reference TRBV5-4 and TRBJ2-5, is as follows: ETGVTQSPTHLIKTRGQQVTLRCSSQSGHNTVSWYQQALGQGPQFIFQYYREEENGRGNFPPRFSGLQFPNYSSELNVNALELDDSALYLCASSPSRGPLQETQYFGPGTRLLVL.

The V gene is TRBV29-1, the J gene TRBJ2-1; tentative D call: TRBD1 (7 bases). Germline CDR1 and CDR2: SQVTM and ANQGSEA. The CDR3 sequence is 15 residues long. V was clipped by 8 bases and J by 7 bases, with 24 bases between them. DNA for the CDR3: TGCAGCTCGTACGAGGGGGCAGGGGGGATTAATGAGCAGTTCTTC. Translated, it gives CSSYEGAGGINEQFF.

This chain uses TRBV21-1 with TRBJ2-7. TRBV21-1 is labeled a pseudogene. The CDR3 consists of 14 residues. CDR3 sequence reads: CASSKVGCSYEQYF. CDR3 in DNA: TGTGCCAGCAGCAAAGTAGGCTGCTCCTACGAGCAGTACTTC.

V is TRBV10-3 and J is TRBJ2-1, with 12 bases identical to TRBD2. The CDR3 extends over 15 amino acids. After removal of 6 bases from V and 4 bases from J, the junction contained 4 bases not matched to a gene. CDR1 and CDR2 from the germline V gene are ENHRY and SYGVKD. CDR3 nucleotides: TGTGCCATCAGATCTAGCGGGGGGGCTTACAATGAGCAGTTCTTC. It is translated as CAIRSSGGAYNEQFF.

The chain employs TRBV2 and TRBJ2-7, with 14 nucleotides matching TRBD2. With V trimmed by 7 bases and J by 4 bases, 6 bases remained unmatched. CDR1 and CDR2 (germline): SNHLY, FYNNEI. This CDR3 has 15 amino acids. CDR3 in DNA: TGTGCCAGCATGAAGGGACTAGCGGGGGTGTACGAGCAGTACTTC. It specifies CASMKGLAGVYEQYF.

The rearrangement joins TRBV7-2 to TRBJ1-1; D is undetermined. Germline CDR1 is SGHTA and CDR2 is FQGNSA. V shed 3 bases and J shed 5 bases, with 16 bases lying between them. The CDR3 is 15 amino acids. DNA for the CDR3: TGTGCCAGCAGCTTGCGTGGATCCTTAGGGACTGAAGCTTTCTTT. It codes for CASSLRGSLGTEAFF.

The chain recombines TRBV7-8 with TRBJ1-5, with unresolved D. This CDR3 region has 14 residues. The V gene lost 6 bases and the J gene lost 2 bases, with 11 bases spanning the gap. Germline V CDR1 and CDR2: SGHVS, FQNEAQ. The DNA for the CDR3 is TGTGCCAGCAGACTCGGCGCGGGCAATCAGCCCCAGCATTTT. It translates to CASRLGAGNQPQHF.

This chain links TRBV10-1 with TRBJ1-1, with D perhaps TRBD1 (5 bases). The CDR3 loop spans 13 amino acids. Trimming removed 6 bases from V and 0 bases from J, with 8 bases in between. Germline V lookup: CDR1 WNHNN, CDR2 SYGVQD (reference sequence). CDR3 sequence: CASSRQLNTEAFF. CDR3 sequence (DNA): TGCGCCAGCAGCAGACAGTTGAACACTGAAGCTTTCTTT.

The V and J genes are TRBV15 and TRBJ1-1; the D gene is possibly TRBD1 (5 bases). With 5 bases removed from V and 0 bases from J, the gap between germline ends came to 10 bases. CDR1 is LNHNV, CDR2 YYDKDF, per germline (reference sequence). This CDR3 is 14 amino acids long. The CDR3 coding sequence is TGTGCCACCAGCCCTAGACAGCTGAACACTGAAGCTTTCTTT. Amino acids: CATSPRQLNTEAFF.

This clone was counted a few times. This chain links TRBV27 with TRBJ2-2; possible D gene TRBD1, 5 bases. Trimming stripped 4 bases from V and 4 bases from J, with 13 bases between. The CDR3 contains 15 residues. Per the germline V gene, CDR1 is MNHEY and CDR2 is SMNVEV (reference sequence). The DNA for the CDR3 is TGTGCCAGCAGTTGGGCCAGGGCGGTCACCGGGGAGCTGTTTTTT. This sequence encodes CASSWARAVTGELFF.

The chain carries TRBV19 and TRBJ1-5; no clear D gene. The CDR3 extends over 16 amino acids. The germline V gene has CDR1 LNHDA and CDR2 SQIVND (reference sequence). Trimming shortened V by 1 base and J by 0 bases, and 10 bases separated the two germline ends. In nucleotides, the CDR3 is TGTGCCAGTAGTATAGCTCCGGTGTATAGCAATCAGCCCCAGCATTTT. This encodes CASSIAPVYSNQPQHF.

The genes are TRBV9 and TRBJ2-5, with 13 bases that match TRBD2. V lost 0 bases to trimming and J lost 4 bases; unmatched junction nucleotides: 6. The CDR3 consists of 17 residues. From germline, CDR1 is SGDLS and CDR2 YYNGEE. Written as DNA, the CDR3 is TGTGCCAGCAGCGTAGCTACTAGCGGGAGGGCAGGAGAGACCCAGTACTTC. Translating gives CASSVATSGRAGETQYF.

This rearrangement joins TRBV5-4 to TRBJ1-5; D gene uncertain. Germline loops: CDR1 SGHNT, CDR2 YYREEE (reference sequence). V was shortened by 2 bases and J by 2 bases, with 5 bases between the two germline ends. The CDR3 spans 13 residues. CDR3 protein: CASSFGGNQPQHF. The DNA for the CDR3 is TGTGCCAGCAGCTTCGGGGGCAATCAGCCCCAGCATTTT.

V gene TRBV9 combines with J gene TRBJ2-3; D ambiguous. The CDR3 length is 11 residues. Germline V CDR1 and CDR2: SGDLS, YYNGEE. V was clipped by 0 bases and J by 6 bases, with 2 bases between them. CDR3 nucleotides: TGTGCCAGCAGCGTAGGTGATACGCAGTATTTT. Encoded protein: CASSVGDTQYF.

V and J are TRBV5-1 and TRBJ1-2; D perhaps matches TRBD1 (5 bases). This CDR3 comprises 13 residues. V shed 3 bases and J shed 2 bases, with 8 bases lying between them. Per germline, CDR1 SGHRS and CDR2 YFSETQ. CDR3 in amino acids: CASSYGANYGYTF. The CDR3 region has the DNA TGCGCCAGCAGCTATGGGGCCAACTATGGCTACACCTTC.

The CDR3 is CASPEGSPGANVLTF. The DNA of the CDR3 is TGTGCCAGCCCAGAAGGGAGTCCTGGGGCCAACGTCCTGACTTTC. The V call is TRBV11-1, the J call TRBJ2-6; a possible D gene is TRBD2 (5 bases). This CDR3 comprises 15 residues. In germline, CDR1 is SGHAT, CDR2 FQDESV (reference sequence). V dropped 8 bases and J dropped 2 bases, with 13 bases sitting between them.

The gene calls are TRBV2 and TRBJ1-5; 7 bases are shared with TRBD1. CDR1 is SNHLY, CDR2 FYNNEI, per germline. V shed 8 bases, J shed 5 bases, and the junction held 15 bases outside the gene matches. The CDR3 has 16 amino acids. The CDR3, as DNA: TGTGCCAGCTTAGACAGGGCCAGGGGGGGTTATCAGCCCCAGCATTTT. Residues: CASLDRARGGYQPQHF.

The CDR3 nucleotides read TGCAGCGTCCCGGGACAGGACACAGATACGCAGTATTTT. This sequence encodes CSVPGQDTDTQYF. V usage is TRBV29-1 and J usage is TRBJ2-3, with TRBD1 matching 8 bases. This CDR3 comprises 13 residues. The germline V gene encodes CDR1 SQVTM and CDR2 ANQGSEA. Trimming removed 6 bases from V and 2 bases from J; junction bases left unmatched: 4.

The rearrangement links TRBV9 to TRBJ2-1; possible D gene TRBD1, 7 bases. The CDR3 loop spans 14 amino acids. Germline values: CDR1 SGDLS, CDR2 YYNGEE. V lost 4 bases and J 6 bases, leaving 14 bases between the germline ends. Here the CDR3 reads CASSKQGGGNEQFF. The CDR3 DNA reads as TGTGCCAGCAGCAAGCAGGGGGGTGGCAATGAGCAGTTCTTC.

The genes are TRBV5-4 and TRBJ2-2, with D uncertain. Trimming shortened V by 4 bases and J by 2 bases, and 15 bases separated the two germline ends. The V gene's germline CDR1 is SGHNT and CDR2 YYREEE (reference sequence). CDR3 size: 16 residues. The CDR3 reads CASSPGPNGNTGELFF. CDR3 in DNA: TGTGCCAGCAGCCCCGGACCGAACGGAAACACCGGGGAGCTGTTTTTT.

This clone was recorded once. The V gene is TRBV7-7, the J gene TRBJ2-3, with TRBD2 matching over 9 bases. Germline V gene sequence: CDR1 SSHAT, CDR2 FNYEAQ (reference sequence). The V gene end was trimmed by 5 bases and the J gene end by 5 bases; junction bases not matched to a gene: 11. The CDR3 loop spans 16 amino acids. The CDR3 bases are TGTGCCAGCAGCAGAGAGGGCCTAGCGGGACAAGATACGCAGTATTTT. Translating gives CASSREGLAGQDTQYF.

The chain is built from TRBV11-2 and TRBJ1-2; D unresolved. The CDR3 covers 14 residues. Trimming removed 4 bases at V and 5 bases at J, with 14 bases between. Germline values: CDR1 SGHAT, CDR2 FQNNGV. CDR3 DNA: TGTGCCAGCAGCTCGCTCCGTGGAGGATATGGCTACACCTTC. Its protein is CASSSLRGGYGYTF.

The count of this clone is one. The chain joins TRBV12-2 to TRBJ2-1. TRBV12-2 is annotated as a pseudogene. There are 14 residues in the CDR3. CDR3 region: CASRSEKKDNEQFF. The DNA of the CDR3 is TGTGCAAGTCGCTCAGAGAAAAAGGACAATGAGCAGTTCTTC.